This note documents a single T cell receptor (beta chain) sequence. This clone was seen only a few times. Its cognate antigen has yet to be identified. Base qualities are missing; no much larger clone stands one base away. TCRbeta CDR3 regions were amplified from genomic DNA using the immunoSEQ Assay, a bias-controlled multiplex PCR. The study's own analysis went as follows. The number of nucleated cells in each sample was estimated by amplification of reference gene primers within the assay. Sequence reads were collapsed and filtered to measure the absolute abundance of every unique TCRbeta CDR3 rearrangement. For each sample, productive Simpson clonality was calculated as the square root of Simpson's diversity index over productive rearrangements. TCRdb re-hosts the immuneACCESS table, in-frame sequences only. Its copies lack some clones; in the studies checked, an unresolved V gene accounts for under half of them, and the cause for the rest is not known. Clonal size and the V and J genes are those of that table, whereas D and trimming came from the DNA. For this sample the table gives some 99,000 clones, of which roughly 82% were detected only once. The ten largest account for roughly 8.2% of the sample.

From V the trimming removes 7 bases and from J it removes 3 bases, while the gene matches leave 3 bases of the junction unaccounted for. Counted from cysteine to phenylalanine, this CDR3 has 12 amino acids. Just CDR3 DNA is preserved here, 36 bases in frame from base 1. Whole blood was collected in K2EDTA tubes by collaborating institutions according to the institutions' own protocols. For TCRbeta analysis, collaborators shipped samples in one of three forms: frozen whole blood, isolated PBMCs, or DNA extracted from either of those sample types. This sample was taken from a study of blood T cell repertoires in COVID-19 (dated by TCRdb to 2020 to 2022). As for the study more broadly: Samples from collaborators originated in the United States, Italy and Spain and spanned both the acute and convalescent phases of COVID-19. The material from the prospective study consisted of cDNA or gDNA derived from T cells, B-cell-depleted T cells, or PBMCs. The dataset comprised deeply sampled blood TCRbeta repertoires from subjects exposed to, actively infected with, or recovered from COVID-19. The repertoires were released in a freely available public database intended as a resource for research on the immune response to SARS-CoV-2. Samples came from the ongoing ImmuneRACE study (first 160 participants) plus 1,254 subjects from 6 global collaborators. Nearly every sample came with metadata listing a de-identified subject ID, COVID-19 status, age in years and sex. Where available, HLA class I and class II types were obtained from metadata supplied by the sample provider rather than from assay-based typing. Study-wide conclusions, independent of this receptor: How much clinical and demographic metadata was included differed by source and by participant, and the metadata was provided uncurated.

Sequenced sample: peripheral blood. The chain joins TRBV12-3 or TRBV12-4 to TRBJ2-7; 7 of the junction bases match TRBD1. The clonotype comes from a woman older than 75 with active or convalescent COVID-19. The DNA reads TGTGCCAGCAATCGACAGGGCTACGAGCAGTACTTC. Translated, this is CASNRQGYEQYF.